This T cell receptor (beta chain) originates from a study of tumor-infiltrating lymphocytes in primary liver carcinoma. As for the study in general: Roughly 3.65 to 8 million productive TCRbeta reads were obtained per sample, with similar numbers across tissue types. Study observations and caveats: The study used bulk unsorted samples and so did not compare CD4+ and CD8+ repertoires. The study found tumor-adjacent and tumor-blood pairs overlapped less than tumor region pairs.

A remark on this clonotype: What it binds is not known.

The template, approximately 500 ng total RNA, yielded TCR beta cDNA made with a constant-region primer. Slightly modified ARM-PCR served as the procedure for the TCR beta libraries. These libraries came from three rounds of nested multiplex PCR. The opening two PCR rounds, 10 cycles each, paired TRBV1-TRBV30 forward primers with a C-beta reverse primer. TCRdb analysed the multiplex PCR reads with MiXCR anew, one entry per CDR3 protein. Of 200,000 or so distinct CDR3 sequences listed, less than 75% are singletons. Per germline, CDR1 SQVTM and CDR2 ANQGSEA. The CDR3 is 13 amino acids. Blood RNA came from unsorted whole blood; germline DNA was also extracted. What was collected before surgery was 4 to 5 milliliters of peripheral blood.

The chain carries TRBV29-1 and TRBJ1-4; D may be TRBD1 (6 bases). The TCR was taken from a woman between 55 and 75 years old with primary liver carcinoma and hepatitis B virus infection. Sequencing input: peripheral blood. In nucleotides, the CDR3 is TGCAGATGGTCGGACAGTGGGAGGGAAAAACTGTTTTTT. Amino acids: CRWSDSGREKLFF.